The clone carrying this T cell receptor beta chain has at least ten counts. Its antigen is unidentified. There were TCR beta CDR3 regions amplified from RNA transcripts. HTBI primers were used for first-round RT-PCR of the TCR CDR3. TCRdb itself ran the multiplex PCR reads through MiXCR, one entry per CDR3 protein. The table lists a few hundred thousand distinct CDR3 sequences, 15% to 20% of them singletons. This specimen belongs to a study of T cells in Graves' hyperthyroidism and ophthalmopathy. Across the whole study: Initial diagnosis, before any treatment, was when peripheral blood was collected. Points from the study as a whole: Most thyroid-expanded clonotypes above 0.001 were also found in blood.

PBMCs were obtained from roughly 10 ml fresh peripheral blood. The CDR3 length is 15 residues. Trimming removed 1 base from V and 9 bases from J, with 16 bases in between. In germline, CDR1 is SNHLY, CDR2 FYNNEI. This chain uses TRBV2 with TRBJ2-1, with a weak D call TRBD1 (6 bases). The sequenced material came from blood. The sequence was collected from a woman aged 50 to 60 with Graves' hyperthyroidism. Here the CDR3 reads CASSEGRGRQAEQFF. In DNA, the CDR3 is TGTGCCAGCAGTGAAGGGCGAGGGAGACAGGCTGAGCAGTTCTTC.